These T cell receptor beta chains were read from a single sample in a study of response to subunit inactivated influenza vaccine. TCRdb re-derived calls from the RT-PCR reads in MiXCR, one entry per CDR3 protein. Of about 570,000 distinct CDR3 sequences in the sample, 11% were seen once. Separately, the same data were catalogued under a study of T cells expressing NK-cell markers.

Here the sequenced sample was PBMCs from blood, taken on the day of vaccination. These receptors all come from a man in his fifties or sixties who received an inactivated influenza vaccine. CDR3s include the opening cysteine and the closing phenylalanine or tryptophan. The D gene is left open where the match is weak. Only part of the rows carry a size: once, few, many, or a class if the clone is expanded.

CDR3	DNA	D	V	size	J
CSVEGRDRGPYEQYF	TGCAGCGTTGAAGGAAGGGACAGGGGACCCTACGAGCAGTACTTC	TRBD1	TRBV29-1	NA	TRBJ2-7
CSVGGHPDTQYF	TGCAGCGTTGGCGGACATCCGGATACGCAGTATTTT	NA	TRBV29-1	NA	TRBJ2-3
CASSVIAGGNADTQYF	TGTGCCAGCAGCGTTATAGCGGGAGGAAATGCAGATACGCAGTATTTT	TRBD2	TRBV9	NA	TRBJ2-3
CASFLYLPPRTDTQYF	TGTGCCAGCTTCTTATATCTGCCACCTCGCACAGATACGCAGTATTTT	NA	TRBV28	NA	TRBJ2-3
CASSLPPQGAEQYF	TGTGCCAGCAGCTTGCCCCCGCAGGGAGCCGAGCAGTACTTC	NA	TRBV5-6	few	TRBJ2-7
CASSYPRLPGELFF	TGTGCCAGCAGTTACCCGCGGCTTCCCGGGGAGCTGTTTTTT	NA	TRBV6-5	NA	TRBJ2-2
CSVADGNYGYTF	TGCAGCGTTGCGGACGGGAACTATGGCTACACCTTC	NA	TRBV29-1	many	TRBJ1-2
CSARDLETQYF	TGCAGTGCTAGAGATCTGGAGACCCAGTACTTC	NA	TRBV20-1	few	TRBJ2-5
CASTDRGEDSYEQYF	TGTGCCAGCACCGACAGGGGGGAGGATTCCTACGAGCAGTACTTC	TRBD1	TRBV6-2/TRBV6-3	few	TRBJ2-7
CASSVDAEDTQYF	TGTGCCAGCAGCGTCGACGCAGAAGATACGCAGTATTTT	NA	TRBV9	few	TRBJ2-3
CASSQVGQKNTGELFF	TGCGCCAGCAGCCAAGTCGGACAGAAGAACACCGGGGAGCTGTTTTTT	NA	TRBV4-1	few	TRBJ2-2
CASSPEGEGYGYTF	TGTGCCAGCAGCCCGGAGGGAGAGGGGTATGGCTACACCTTC	NA	TRBV5-5	few	TRBJ1-2
CASSSIGAGRDTQYF	TGTGCCAGCAGTTCTATAGGGGCGGGCCGTGATACGCAGTATTTT	NA	TRBV27	many	TRBJ2-3
CASSLGWGNIQYF	TGTGCCAGCAGCTTAGGATGGGGGAACATTCAGTACTTC	NA	TRBV7-2	NA	TRBJ2-4
CASSFEGSSYEQYF	TGCGCCAGCAGCTTTGAGGGGAGCTCCTACGAGCAGTACTTC	NA	TRBV5-1	many	TRBJ2-7
CASSFAGGLDTQYF	TGTGCCAGCAGTTTCGCGGGGGGGCTAGATACGCAGTATTTT	TRBD2	TRBV12-3/TRBV12-4	NA	TRBJ2-3
CASSQGDSAYEQYF	TGTGCCAGCAGCCAAGGGGACAGCGCCTACGAGCAGTACTTC	TRBD1	TRBV3-1	NA	TRBJ2-7
CASRTAGQAYGYTF	TGTGCCAGCAGGACTGCGGGACAGGCATATGGCTACACCTTC	TRBD1	TRBV6-1	NA	TRBJ1-2
CASSLGGRVMNTEAFF	TGTGCCAGCAGTTTAGGGGGAAGGGTGATGAACACTGAAGCTTTCTTT	NA	TRBV12-3/TRBV12-4	few	TRBJ1-1
CAWSVLSTLSSYNEQFF	TGTGCCTGGAGTGTCCTCTCGACGTTAAGCTCCTACAATGAGCAGTTCTTC	NA	TRBV30	few	TRBJ2-1
CASSNPGQGTYEQYF	TGCGCCAGCAGCAACCCGGGACAGGGTACCTACGAGCAGTACTTC	TRBD1	TRBV5-1	few	TRBJ2-7
CAWSPGVGYNEQFF	TGTGCCTGGAGTCCAGGGGTTGGCTACAATGAGCAGTTCTTC	NA	TRBV30	NA	TRBJ2-1
CASSRRDRRTYNEQFF	TGCGCCAGCAGCCGGCGGGACAGAAGGACCTACAATGAGCAGTTCTTC	NA	TRBV4-1	few	TRBJ2-1
CASSLAGSRTGFPQPQHF	TGTGCCAGCAGCTTAGCGGGGTCCAGGACAGGGTTTCCCCAGCCCCAGCATTTT	TRBD1	TRBV7-2	few	TRBJ1-5
CASSLQGWKGNQPQHF	TGTGCCAGCAGCCTTCAGGGTTGGAAAGGCAATCAGCCCCAGCATTTT	NA	TRBV4-2	NA	TRBJ1-5